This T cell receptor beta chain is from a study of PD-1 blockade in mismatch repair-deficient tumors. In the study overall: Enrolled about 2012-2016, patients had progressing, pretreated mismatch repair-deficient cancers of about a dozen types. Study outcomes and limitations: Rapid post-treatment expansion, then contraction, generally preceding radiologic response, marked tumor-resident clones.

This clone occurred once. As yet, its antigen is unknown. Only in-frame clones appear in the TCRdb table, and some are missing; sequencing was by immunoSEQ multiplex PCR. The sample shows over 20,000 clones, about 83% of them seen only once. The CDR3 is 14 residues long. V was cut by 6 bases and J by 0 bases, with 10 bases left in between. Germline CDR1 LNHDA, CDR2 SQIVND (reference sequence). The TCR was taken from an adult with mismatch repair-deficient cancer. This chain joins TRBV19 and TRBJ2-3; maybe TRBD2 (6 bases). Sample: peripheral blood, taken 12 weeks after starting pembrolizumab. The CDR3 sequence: CASRVGGSTDTQYF. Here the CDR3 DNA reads TGTGCCAGTAGGGTCGGGGGTAGCACAGATACGCAGTATTTT.